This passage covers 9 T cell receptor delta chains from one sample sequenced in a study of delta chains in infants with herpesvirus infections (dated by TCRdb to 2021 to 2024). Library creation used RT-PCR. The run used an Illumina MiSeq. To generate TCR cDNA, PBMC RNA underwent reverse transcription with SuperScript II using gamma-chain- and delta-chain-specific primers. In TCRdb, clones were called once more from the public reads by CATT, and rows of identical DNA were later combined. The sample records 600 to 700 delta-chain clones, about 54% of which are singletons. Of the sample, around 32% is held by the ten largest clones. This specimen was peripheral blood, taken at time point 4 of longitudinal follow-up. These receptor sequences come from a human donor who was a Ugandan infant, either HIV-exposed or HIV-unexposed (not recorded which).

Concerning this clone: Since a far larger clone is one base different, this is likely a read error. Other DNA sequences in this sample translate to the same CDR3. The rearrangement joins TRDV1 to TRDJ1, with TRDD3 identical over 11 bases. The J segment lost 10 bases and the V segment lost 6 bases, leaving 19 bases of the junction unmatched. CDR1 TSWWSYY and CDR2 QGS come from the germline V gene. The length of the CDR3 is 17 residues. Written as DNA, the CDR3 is TGTGCTCTTGGCCTTCCTACGCCCCTCTGGGGGATACCAGGACTCATCTTT. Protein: CALGLPTPLWGIPGLIF.

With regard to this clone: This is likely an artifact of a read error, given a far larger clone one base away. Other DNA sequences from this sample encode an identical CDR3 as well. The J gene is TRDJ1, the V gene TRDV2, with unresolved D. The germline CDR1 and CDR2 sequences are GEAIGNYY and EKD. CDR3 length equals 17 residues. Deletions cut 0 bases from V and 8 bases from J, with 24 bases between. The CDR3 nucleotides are TGTGCCTGTGACACCGTATGGGCTAGTAGCCCCCACGGGAAACTCATCTTT. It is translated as CACDTVWASSPHGKLIF.

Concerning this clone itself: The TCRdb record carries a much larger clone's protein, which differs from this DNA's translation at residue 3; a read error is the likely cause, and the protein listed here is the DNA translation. CDR3 DNA: TGTGCTTGTAGGAAATTAAACTGGGGGACTTACACCGATAAACTCATCTTT. Amino acids: CACRKLNWGTYTDKLIF. The genes are TRAV38-2/DV8 and TRDJ1; 9 bases agree with TRDD3. CDR3 size: 17 residues. Germline lookup yields CDR1 TSESDYY and CDR2 QEAYKQQN.

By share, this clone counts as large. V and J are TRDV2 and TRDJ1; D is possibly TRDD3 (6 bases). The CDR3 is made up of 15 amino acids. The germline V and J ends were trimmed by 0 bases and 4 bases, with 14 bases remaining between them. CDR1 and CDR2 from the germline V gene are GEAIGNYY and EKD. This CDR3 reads CACDTLGIGHDKLIF. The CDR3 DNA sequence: TGTGCCTGTGACACCCTGGGGATCGGCCACGATAAACTCATCTTT.

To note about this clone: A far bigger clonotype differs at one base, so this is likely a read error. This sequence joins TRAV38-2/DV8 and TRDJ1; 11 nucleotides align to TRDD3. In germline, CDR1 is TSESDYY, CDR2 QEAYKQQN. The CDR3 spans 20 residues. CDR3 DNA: TGTGCTTATAGTGAGGTAGTGCCCTGGGGGATACTAGGGGACACCGTTAAACTCATCTTT. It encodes CAYSEVVPWGILGDTVKLIF.

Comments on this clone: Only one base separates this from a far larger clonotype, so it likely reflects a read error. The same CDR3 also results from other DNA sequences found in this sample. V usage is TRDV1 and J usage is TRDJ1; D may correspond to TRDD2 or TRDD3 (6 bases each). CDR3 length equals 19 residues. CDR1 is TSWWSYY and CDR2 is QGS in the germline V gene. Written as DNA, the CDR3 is TGTGCTCTTGAAACGGCCTTCCCTGTACTGGGATTCTACACCGATAAACTCATCTTC. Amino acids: CALETAFPVLGFYTDKLIF.

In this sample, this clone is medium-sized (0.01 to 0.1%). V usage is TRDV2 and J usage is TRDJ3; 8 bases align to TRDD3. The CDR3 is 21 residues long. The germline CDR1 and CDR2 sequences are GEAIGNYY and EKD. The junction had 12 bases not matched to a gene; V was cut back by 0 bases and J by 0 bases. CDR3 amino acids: CACDTAWYWGPSSWDTRQMFF. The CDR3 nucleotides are TGTGCCTGTGACACCGCCTGGTACTGGGGGCCCTCCTCCTGGGACACCCGACAGATGTTTTTC.

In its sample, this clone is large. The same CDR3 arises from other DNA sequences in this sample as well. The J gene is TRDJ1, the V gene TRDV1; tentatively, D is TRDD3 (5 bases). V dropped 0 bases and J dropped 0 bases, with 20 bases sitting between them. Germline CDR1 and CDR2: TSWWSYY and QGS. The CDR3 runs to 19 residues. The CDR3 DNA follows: TGTGCTCTTGGGGAACTAGAACTCCCGGGGGTCCCGTACACCGATAAACTCATCTTT. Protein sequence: CALGELELPGVPYTDKLIF.

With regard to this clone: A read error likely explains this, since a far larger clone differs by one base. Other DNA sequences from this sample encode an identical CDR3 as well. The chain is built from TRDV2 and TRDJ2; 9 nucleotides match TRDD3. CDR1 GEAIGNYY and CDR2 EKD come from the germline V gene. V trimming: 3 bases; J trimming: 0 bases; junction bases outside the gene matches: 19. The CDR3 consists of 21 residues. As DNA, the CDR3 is TGTGCCTGTGACGCCTCTTTCCCGACTGGGGGAAGTTTAGCTTTGACAGCACAACTCTTCTTT. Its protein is CACDASFPTGGSLALTAQLFF.